This T cell receptor beta chain was documented in a study of T cells after posttransplantation cyclophosphamide. Study outcomes and limitations: Donor CD8+ memory clones often dominated recipient blood repertoires at later times. After PTCy, TRB diversity resembled that of CNI/methotrexate controls. Tissue-infiltrating T cells from skin or gut overlapped little with blood T cells.

Note on this clone: Its antigen is not known.

This CDR3 is built from 15 residues. Trimming cost V 0 bases and J 3 bases, with 12 bases left between them. CDR1 is LNHNV and CDR2 is YYDKDF in the germline V gene (reference sequence). Cyclophosphamide on days +3 and +4 followed busulfan-fludarabine conditioning and a marrow graft. Sequenced by immunoSEQ multiplex PCR; TCRdb stores in-frame clones only, minus some. The sample yields tens of thousands of clones, about three quarters seen once. The clonotype originates from a female patient aged 40-49 years who received an allogeneic stem cell transplant from a related donor, was CMV-positive, and had no GVHD. The graft donor may have contributed some T cells. The sample here was CD4+ T cells sorted from blood, taken roughly 2,000 days after a stem cell transplant with posttransplant cyclophosphamide. The gene calls are TRBV15 and TRBJ2-7; tentatively, D is TRBD1 (6 bases). CDR3: CATSRDPGTSYEQYF. CDR3 bases: TGTGCCACCAGCAGAGATCCGGGGACAAGCTACGAGCAGTACTTC. The full variable domain, completed using reference TRBV15 and TRBJ2-7, is DAMVIQNPRYQVTQFGKPVTLSCSQTLNHNVMYWYQQKSSQAPKLLFHYYDKDFNNEADTPDNFQSRRPNTSFCFLDIRSPGLGDTAMYLCATSRDPGTSYEQYFGPGTRLTVT.